The rows below give T cell receptor beta chains drawn from one sample of a study of blood T cell repertoires in COVID-19. Assay used: immunoSEQ multiplex PCR; TCRdb lists only in-frame clones, some missing. This table has a few hundred thousand clones, about three quarters appearing once. The sequencing sample was made of peripheral blood. These receptors were collected from an elderly woman with acute or convalescent COVID-19. CDR3s include the opening cysteine and the closing phenylalanine or tryptophan. The order of the fields is CDR3 length, clone size, V gene, J gene, D gene, CDR3 protein, CDR3 DNA. A D gene is named only where the DNA matches it firmly. Clone size is stated in some rows and not others, as once, few, many or a class when expanded.

>13|NA|TRBV30|TRBJ2-7|TRBD1
CAWTPDRDGEQYF
TGTGCCTGGACGCCGGACAGGGACGGCGAGCAGTACTTC
>15|NA|TRBV7-2|TRBJ2-7|TRBD1
CASSYQTGGRYEQYF
TGTGCCAGCAGCTACCAAACAGGGGGAAGGTACGAGCAGTACTTC
>14|NA|TRBV6-4|TRBJ2-3|TRBD1
CASSSTGGSDTQYF
TGTGCCAGCAGTTCGACAGGGGGGTCAGATACGCAGTATTTT
>13|NA|TRBV3-1/TRBV3-2|TRBJ1-1|NA
CASSQGQVGGAFF
TGTGCCAGCAGCCAAGGACAGGTCGGTGGGGCTTTCTTT
>15|NA|TRBV6-6|TRBJ2-7|TRBD2
CASSPLRGGDYEQYF
TGTGCCAGCAGCCCCTTGCGGGGGGGCGACTACGAGCAGTACTTC
>15|NA|TRBV4-1|TRBJ1-2|TRBD1
CASSQEKGGNYGYTF
TGCGCCAGCAGCCAAGAAAAAGGGGGCAACTATGGCTACACCTTC
>14|few|TRBV7-2|TRBJ2-3|TRBD1
CASRRDRYTDTQYF
TGTGCCAGCAGGCGGGACAGGTACACAGATACGCAGTATTTT
>16|NA|TRBV19|TRBJ2-2|NA
CASSRSGATNTGELFF
TGTGCCAGTAGTCGCTCAGGCGCTACGAACACCGGGGAGCTGTTTTTT
>15|NA|TRBV6-5|TRBJ1-2|TRBD1
CASSYSRTGGNGYTF
TGTGCCAGCAGTTACTCGAGGACAGGGGGGAATGGCTACACCTTC
>14|few|TRBV27|TRBJ2-7|TRBD2
CASSLAGETSEQYF
TGTGCCAGCAGTTTAGCGGGAGAGACAAGCGAGCAGTACTTC
>13|NA|TRBV5-6|TRBJ1-2|NA
CASSFTFLDGYTF
TGTGCCAGCAGCTTTACTTTCCTAGATGGCTACACCTTC
>13|NA|TRBV7-3|TRBJ2-1|TRBD1
CASGTGAHNEQFF
TGTGCCAGCGGAACAGGGGCCCACAATGAGCAGTTCTTC
>19|NA|TRBV21-1|TRBJ2-5|NA
CASGRSGQGKVPPSETQYF
TGTGCCAGCGGTAGGTCGGGACAGGGAAAGGTCCCCCCCAGTGAGACCCAGTACTTC
>17|NA|TRBV2|TRBJ2-1|NA
CASSDGGGRAPYNEQFF
TGTGCCAGCAGTGATGGGGGGGGGCGAGCTCCCTACAATGAGCAGTTCTTC
>20|NA|TRBV5-1|TRBJ2-2|TRBD2
CASSLSHPLAGGMITGELFF
TGCGCCAGCAGCTTATCCCACCCCCTAGCGGGAGGGATGATCACCGGGGAGCTGTTTTTT